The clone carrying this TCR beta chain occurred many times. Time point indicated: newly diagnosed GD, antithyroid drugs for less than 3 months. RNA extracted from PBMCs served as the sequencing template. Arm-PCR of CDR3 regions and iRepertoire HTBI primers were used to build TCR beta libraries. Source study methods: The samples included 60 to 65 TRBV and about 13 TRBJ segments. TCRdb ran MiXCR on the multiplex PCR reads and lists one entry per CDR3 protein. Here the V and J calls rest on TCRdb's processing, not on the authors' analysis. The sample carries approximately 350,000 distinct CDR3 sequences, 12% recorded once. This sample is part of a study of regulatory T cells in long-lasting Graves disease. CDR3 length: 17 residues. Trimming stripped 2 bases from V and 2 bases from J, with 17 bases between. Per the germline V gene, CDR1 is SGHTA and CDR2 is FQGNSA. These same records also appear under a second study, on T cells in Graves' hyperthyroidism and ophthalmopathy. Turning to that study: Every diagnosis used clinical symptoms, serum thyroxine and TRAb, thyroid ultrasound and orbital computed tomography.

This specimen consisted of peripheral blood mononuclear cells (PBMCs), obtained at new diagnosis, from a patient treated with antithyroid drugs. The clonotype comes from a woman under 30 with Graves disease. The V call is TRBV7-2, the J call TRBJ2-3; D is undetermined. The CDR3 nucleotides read TGTGCCAGCAGCTTAACGTCAGGAGCCGAGGTCACAGATACGCAGTATTTT. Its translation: CASSLTSGAEVTDTQYF.